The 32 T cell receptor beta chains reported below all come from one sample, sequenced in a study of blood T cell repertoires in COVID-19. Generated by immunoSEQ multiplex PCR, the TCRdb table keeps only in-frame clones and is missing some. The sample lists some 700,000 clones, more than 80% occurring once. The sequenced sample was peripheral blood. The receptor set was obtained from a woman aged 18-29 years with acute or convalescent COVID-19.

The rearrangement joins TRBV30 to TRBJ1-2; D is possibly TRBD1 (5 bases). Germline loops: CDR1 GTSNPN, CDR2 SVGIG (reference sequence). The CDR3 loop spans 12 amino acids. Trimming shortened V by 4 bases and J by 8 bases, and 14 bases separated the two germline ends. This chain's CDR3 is CAWIPRVGGYTF. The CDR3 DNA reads TGTGCCTGGATACCCAGGGTAGGGGGCTACACCTTC.

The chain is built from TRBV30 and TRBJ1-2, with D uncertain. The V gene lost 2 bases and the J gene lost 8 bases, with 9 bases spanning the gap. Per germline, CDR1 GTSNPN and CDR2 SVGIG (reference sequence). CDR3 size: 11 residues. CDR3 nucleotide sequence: TGTGCCTGGAGTCTACGAGTCGGCTACACCTTC. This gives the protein CAWSLRVGYTF.

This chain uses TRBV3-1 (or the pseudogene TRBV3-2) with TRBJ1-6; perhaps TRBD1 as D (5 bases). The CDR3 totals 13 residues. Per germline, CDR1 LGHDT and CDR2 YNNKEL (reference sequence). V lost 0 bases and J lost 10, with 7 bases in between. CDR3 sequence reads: CASSQEGHSPLHF. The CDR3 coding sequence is TGTGCCAGCAGCCAAGAGGGGCACTCACCCCTCCACTTT.

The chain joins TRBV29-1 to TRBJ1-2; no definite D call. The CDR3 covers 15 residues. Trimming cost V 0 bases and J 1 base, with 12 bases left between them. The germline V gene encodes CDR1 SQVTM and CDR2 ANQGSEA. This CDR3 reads CSVEDGSNNNYGYTF. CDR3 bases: TGCAGCGTTGAAGATGGTAGCAACAATAACTATGGCTACACCTTC.

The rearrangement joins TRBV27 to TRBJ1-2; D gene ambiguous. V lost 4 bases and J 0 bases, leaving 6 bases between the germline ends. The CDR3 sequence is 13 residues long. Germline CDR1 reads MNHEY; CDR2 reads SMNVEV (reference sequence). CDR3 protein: CASSSAANYGYTF. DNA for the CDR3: TGTGCCAGCAGTTCAGCGGCTAACTATGGCTACACCTTC.

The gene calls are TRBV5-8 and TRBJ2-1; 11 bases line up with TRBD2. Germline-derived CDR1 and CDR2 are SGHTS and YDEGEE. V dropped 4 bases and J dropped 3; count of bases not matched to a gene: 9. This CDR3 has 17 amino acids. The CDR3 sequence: CASSGALAGGLYNEQFF. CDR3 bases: TGTGCCAGCAGCGGAGCATTAGCGGGGGGGCTCTACAATGAGCAGTTCTTC.

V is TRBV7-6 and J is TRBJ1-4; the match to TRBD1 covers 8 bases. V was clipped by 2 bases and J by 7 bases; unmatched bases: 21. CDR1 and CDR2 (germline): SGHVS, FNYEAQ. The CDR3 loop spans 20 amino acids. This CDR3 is CASSLIRGGVRGQGGEKLFF. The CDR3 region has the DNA TGTGCCAGCAGCTTAATAAGAGGGGGTGTGAGAGGACAGGGTGGTGAAAAACTGTTTTTT.

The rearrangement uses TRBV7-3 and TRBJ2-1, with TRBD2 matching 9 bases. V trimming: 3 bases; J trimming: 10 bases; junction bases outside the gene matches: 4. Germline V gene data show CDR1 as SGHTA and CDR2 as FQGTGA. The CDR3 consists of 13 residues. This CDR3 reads CASSLYSGGEQFF. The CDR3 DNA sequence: TGTGCCAGCAGCTTGTATAGCGGGGGCGAGCAGTTCTTC.

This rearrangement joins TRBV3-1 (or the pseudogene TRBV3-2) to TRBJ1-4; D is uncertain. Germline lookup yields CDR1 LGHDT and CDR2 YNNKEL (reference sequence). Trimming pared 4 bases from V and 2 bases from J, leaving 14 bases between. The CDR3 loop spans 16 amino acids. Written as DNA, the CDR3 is TGTGCCAGCAGCCGACCCGGGATCAGGACTAATGAAAAACTGTTTTTT. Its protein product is CASSRPGIRTNEKLFF.

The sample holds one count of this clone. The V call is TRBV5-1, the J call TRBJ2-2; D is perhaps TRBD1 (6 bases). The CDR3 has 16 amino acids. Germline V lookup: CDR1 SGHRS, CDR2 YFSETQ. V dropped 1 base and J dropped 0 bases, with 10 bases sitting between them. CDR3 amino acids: CASSLTGRSNTGELFF. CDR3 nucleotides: TGCGCCAGCAGCTTGACAGGGCGGTCGAACACCGGGGAGCTGTTTTTT.

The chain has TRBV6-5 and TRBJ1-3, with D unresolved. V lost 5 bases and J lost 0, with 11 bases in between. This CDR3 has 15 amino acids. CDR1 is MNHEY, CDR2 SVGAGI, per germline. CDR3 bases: TGTGCCAGCAGTACCAACAGTTACTCTGGAAACACCATATATTTT. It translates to CASSTNSYSGNTIYF.

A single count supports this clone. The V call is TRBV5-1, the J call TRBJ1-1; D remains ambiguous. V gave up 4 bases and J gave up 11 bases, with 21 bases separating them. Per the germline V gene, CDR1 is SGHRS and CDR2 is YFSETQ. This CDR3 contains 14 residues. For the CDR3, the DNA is TGCGCCAGCAGCCCGGATGAGGCTCCCGGCGGGGCTTTCTTT. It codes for CASSPDEAPGGAFF.

The DNA for the CDR3 is TGTGCCAGTAGTCGGGACGGGGGGACGTGGGATACGCAGTATTTT. Amino acid sequence: CASSRDGGTWDTQYF. The chain links TRBV19 to TRBJ2-3, with TRBD2 identical over 7 bases. The germline V gene encodes CDR1 LNHDA and CDR2 SQIVND (reference sequence). The CDR3 is 15 residues long. The trim removed 5 bases at V and 6 bases at J, leaving 11 bases unmatched.

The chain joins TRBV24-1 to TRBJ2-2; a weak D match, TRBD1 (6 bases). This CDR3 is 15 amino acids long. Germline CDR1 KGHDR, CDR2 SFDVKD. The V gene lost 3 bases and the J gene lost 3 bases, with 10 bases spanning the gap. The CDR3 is CATSDRNRDTGELFF. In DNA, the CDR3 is TGTGCCACCAGTGATCGGAACAGGGACACCGGGGAGCTGTTTTTT.

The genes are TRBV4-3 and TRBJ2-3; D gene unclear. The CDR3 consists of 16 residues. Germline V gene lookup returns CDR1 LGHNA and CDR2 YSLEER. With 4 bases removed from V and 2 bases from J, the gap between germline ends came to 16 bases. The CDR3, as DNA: TGCGCCAGCAGCCGTGACGGGTCGTCTAACACAGATACGCAGTATTTT. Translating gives CASSRDGSSNTDTQYF.

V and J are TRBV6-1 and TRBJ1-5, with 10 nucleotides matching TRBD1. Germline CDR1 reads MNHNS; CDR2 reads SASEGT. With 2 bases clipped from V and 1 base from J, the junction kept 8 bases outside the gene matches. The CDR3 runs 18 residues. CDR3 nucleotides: TGTGCCAGCAGTGAACTCGGGACAGGGGTCTTGAGCAATCAGCCCCAGCATTTT. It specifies CASSELGTGVLSNQPQHF.

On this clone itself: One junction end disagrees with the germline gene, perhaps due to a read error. The CDR3 loop is CASGELKRSTGGYEQYF. Here the CDR3 DNA reads TGTGCCAGCGGTGAATTGAAACGGTCGACAGGGGGCTACGAGCAGTACTTC. This chain joins TRBV2 and TRBJ2-7, with 9 bases aligning to TRBD1. This CDR3 contains 17 residues. Germline V gene data show CDR1 as SNHLY and CDR2 as FYNNEI. The complete variable domain, with remaining parts taken from reference TRBV2 and TRBJ2-7, reads EPEVTQTPSHQVTQMGQEVILRCVPISNHLYFYWYRQILGQKVEFLVSFYNNEISEKSEIFDDQFSVERPDGSNFTLKIRSTKLEDSAMYFCASGELKRSTGGYEQYFGPGTRLTVT.

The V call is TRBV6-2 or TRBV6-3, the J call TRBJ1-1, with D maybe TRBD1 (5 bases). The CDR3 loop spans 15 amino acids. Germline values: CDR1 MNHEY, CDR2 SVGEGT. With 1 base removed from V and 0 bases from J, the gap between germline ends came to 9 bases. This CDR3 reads CASSYFGGLNTEAFF. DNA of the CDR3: TGTGCCAGCAGTTACTTCGGGGGGTTGAACACTGAAGCTTTCTTT.

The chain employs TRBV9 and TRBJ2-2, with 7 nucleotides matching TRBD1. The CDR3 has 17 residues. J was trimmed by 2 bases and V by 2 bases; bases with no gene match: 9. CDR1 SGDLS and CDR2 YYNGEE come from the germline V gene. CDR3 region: CASSVLLRGRNTGELFF. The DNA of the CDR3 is TGTGCCAGCAGCGTTCTCCTAAGGGGGCGCAACACCGGGGAGCTGTTTTTT.

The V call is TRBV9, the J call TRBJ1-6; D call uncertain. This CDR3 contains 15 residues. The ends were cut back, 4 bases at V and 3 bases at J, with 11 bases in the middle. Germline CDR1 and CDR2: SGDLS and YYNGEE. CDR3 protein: CASSTREFYNSPLHF. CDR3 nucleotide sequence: TGTGCCAGCAGCACCCGGGAATTCTATAATTCACCCCTCCACTTT. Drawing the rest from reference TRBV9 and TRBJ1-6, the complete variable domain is DSGVTQTPKHLITATGQRVTLRCSPRSGDLSVYWYQQSLDQGLQFLIQYYNGEERAKGNILERFSAQQFPDLHSELNLSSLELGDSALYFCASSTREFYNSPLHFGNGTRLTVT.

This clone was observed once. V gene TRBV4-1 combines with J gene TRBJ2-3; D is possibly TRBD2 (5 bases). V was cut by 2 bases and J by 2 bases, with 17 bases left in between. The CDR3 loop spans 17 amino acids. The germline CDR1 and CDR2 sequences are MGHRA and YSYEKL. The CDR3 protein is CASSQLGTGNPTDTQYF. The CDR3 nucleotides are TGCGCCAGCAGCCAATTGGGAACCGGGAACCCCACAGATACGCAGTATTTT.

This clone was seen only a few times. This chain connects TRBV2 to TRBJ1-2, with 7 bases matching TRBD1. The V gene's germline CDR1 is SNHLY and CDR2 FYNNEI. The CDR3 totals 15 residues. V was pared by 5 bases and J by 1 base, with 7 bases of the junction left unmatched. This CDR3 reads CASSPLYRGNYGYTF. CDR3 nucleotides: TGTGCCAGCAGTCCCCTTTACAGGGGTAACTATGGCTACACCTTC.

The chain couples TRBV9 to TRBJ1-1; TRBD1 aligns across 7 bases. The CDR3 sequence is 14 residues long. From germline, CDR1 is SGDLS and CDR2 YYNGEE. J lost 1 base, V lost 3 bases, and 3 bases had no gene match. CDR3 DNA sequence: TGTGCCAGCAGCGACCGGACAGGGAACACTGAAGCTTTCTTT. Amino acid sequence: CASSDRTGNTEAFF.

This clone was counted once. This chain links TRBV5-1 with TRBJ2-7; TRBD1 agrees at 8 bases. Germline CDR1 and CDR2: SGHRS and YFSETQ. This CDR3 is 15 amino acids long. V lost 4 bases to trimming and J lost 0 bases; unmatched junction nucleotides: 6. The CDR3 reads CASSGRDRSSYEQYF. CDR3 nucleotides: TGCGCCAGCAGCGGACGGGACAGGAGCTCCTACGAGCAGTACTTC. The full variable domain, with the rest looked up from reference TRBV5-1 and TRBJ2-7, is KAGVTQTPRYLIKTRGQQVTLSCSPISGHRSVSWYQQTPGQGLQFLFEYFSETQRNKGNFPGRFSGRQFSNSRSEMNVSTLELGDSALYLCASSGRDRSSYEQYFGPGTRLTVT.

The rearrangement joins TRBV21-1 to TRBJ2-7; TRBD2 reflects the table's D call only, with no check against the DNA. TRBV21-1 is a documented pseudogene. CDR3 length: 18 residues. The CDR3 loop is CASSKALREAGTTYEQYF. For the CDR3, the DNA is TGTGCCAGCAGCAAAGCTTTAAGGGAGGCGGGGACTACCTACGAGCAGTACTTC.

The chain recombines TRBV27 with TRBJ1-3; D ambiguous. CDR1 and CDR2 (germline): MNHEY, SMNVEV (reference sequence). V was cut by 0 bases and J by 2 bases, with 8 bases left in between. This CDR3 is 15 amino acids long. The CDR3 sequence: CASSLSVGAGNTIYF. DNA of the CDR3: TGTGCCAGCAGTTTATCGGTGGGAGCTGGAAACACCATATATTTT.

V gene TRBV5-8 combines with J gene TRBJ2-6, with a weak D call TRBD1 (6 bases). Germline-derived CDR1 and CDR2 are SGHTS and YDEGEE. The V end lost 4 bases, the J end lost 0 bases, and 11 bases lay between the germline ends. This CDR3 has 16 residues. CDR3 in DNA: TGTGCCAGCAGCAAGGGACAAATCTCTGGGGCCAACGTCCTGACTTTC. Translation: CASSKGQISGANVLTF. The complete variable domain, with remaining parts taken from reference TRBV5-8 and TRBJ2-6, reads EAGVTQSPTHLIKTRGQQATLRCSPISGHTSVYWYQQALGLGLQFLLWYDEGEERNRGNFPPRFSGRQFPNYSSELNVNALELEDSALYLCASSKGQISGANVLTFGAGSRLTVL.

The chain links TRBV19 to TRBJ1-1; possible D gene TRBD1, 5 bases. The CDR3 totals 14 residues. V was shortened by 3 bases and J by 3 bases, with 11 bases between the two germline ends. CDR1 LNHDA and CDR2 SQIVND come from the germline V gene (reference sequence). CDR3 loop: CASSIGGGDTEAFF. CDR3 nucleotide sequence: TGTGCCAGTAGTATCGGGGGAGGGGACACTGAAGCTTTCTTT.

Here the CDR3 DNA reads TGTGCCAGCAGCTTATTTGGAGCGAATGAGCAGTTCTTC. It specifies CASSLFGANEQFF. The chain uses TRBV11-3 and TRBJ2-1; D unresolved. CDR3 length: 13 residues. The V gene lost 2 bases and the J gene lost 7 bases, with 9 bases spanning the gap. CDR1 and CDR2 from the germline V gene are SGHNT and YENEEA.

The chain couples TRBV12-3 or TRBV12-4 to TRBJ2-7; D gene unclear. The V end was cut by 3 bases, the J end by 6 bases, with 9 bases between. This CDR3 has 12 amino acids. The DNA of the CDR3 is TGTGCCAGCAGTTTTGTCCCCGTCGAGCAGTACTTC. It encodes CASSFVPVEQYF.

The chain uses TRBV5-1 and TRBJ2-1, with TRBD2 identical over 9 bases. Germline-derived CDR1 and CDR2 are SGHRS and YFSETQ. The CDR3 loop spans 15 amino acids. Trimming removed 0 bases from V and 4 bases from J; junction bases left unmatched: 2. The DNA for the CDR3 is TGCGCCAGCAGCTTGGGCAGCGGGGGGTACAATGAGCAGTTCTTC. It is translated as CASSLGSGGYNEQFF.

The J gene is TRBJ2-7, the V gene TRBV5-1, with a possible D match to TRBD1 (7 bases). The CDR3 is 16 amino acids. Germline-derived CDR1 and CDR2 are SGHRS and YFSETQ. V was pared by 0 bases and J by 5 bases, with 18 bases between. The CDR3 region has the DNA TGCGCCAGCAGCTTGGGGGGGGCAGGGGGGCAGAACGAGCAGTACTTC. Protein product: CASSLGGAGGQNEQYF.